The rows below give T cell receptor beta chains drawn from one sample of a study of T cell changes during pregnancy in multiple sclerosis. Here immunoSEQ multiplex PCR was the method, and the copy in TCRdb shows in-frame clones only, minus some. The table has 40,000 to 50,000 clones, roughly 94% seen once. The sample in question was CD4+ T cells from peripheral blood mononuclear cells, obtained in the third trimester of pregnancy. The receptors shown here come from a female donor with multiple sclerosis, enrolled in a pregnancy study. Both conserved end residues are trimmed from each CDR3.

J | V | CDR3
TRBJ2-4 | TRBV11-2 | ASSLGGSAKNIQY
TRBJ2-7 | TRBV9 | ASSAGQGLYEQY
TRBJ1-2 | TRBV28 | ASSLQGRSYGYT
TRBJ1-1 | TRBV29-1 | SARTGVSMNTEAF
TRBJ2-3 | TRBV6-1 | ASRPGTHTTDTQY
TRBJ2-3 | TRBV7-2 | ASTPSGGGTDTQY
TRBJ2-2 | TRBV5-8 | ASRISGTGGTGELF
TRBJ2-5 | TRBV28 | ASSTQGVPETQY
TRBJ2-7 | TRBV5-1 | ASREAGGSYEQY
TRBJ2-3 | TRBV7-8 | ASAYRSQGPDTQY
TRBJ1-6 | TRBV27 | ASSRQGFGDSPLH
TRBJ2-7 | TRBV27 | ADRKAGDYEQY
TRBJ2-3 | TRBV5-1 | ASSREGLTDTQY
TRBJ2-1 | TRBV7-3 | ASSSGPSVGYNEQF
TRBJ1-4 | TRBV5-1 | ASSLTGTNEKLF
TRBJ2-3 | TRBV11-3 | ASSLELPGTDTQY
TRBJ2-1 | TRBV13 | ASSFGTTSGNEQF
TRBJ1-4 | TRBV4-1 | ASSQSGRLEKLF
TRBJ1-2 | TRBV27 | ASSQQGEYGYT
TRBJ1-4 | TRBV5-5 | ASSLGVAGSINEKLF
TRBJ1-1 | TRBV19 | ASSMGGLNTEAF
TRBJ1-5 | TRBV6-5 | ASTAGGYQPQH
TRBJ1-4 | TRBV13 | ASSLKILGQGEKLF
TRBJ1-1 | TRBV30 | AWKAGGKNTEAF
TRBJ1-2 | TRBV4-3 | ASSQLLGQGYGYT
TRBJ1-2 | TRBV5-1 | ASRQDNNYGYT
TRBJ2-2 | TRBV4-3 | ASSQDFATGTGELF
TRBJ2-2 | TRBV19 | ASSWRTGQINTGELF
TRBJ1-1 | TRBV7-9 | ASSGQGNGEAF
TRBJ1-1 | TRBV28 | ASKGGEAEAF
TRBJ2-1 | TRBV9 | ASSPRLAGVLYNEQF
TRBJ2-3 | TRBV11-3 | ASSLVVGGPRDTQY
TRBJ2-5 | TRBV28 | ASSLGAGGLETQY
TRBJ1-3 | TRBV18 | ASSPGGIGNTIY
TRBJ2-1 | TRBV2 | ASNTGTSGPYNEQF
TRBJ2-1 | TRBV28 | ASRLGTSGGNEQF
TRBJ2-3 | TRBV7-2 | ASSLGLAGTTDTQY
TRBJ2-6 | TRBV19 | ASSMEGGSPGANVLT
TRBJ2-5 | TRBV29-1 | SVSTSVETQY
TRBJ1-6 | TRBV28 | ASSLQGAPNSPLH
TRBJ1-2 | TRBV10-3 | AISEGGAYGYT
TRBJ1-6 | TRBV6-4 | ASSEARQNNSPLH
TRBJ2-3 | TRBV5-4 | ASSFGLADTDTQY
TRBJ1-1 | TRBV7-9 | ASSLGTGSLNTEAF
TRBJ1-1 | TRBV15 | ATSRDPMGGSNTEAF
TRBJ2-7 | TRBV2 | ASSASAGRYYEQY
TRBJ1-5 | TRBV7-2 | ASSLGRVRQPQH
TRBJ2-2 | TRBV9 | ASSVRRGSVGGELF
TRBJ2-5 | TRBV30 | AWKVWAETQY
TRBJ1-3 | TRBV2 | ARGDIRNTIY
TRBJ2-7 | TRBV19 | ASSRQGWSYEQY
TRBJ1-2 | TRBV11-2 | ASSQTTGGYGYT
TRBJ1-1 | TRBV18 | ASSPNNDLNTEAF
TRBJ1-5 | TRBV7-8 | ASSLQGEQPQH
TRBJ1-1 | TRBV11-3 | ASSLGGLGIVDTEAF
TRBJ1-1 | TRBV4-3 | ASSLGGRAEAF